These 27 T cell receptor beta chains originate from one sample sequenced in a study of blood T cell repertoires in COVID-19. The table came from immunoSEQ multiplex PCR; TCRdb's copy has only in-frame clones and leaves some out. This sample has 130,000 to 150,000 clones, with about four fifths found just once. The sample taken for sequencing was peripheral blood. The receptors shown here come from a human donor in a cohort sampled during active COVID-19.

This rearrangement joins TRBV29-1 to TRBJ1-1, with 9 bases matching TRBD1. The CDR3 covers 12 residues. Germline CDR1 SQVTM, CDR2 ANQGSEA. The ends lost 6 bases at V and 1 base at J; junction bases unmatched: 0. The CDR3 DNA sequence: TGCAGCGTGGGACAGGGGAACACTGAAGCTTTCTTT. Amino acids: CSVGQGNTEAFF. Variable domain in full (rest from reference TRBV29-1 and TRBJ1-1): SAVISQKPSRDICQRGTSLTIQCQVDSQVTMMFWYRQQPGQSLTLIATANQGSEATYESGFVIDKFPISRPNLTFSTLTVSNMSPEDSSIYLCSVGQGNTEAFFGQGTRLTVV.

This clone was detected only once. The J gene is TRBJ2-5, the V gene TRBV19; D is unresolved. This CDR3 has 16 residues. Trimming removed 1 base at V and 0 bases at J, with 12 bases between. The germline V gene encodes CDR1 LNHDA and CDR2 SQIVND (reference sequence). CDR3 loop: CASSIGDRVYQETQYF. DNA for the CDR3: TGTGCCAGTAGTATAGGAGATCGCGTCTACCAAGAGACCCAGTACTTC.

The gene calls are TRBV15 and TRBJ1-2; maybe TRBD1 (5 bases). The CDR3 consists of 15 residues. V was shortened by 0 bases and J by 2 bases, with 10 bases between the two germline ends. Germline loops: CDR1 LNHNV, CDR2 YYDKDF (reference sequence). As DNA, the CDR3 is TGTGCCACCAGCAGAGATATTGACAGCAACTATGGCTACACCTTC. Residues: CATSRDIDSNYGYTF.

Details on this clone: The sample carries other DNA sequences with the same CDR3. The chain employs TRBV27 and TRBJ2-5; 9 bases are a match to TRBD2. Per the germline V gene, CDR1 is MNHEY and CDR2 is SMNVEV (reference sequence). The ends lost 2 bases at V and 5 bases at J; junction bases unmatched: 3. CDR3 size: 14 residues. CDR3: CASSLAGGLETQYF. CDR3 DNA: TGTGCCAGCAGTTTAGCGGGGGGGCTGGAGACCCAGTACTTC.

The rearrangement uses TRBV5-4 and TRBJ2-5; D not certain. V was clipped by 4 bases and J by 5 bases, with 12 bases between them. This CDR3 region has 13 residues. Germline loops: CDR1 SGHNT, CDR2 YYREEE (reference sequence). The CDR3 spells CASSPAILETQYF. For the CDR3, the DNA is TGTGCCAGCAGCCCAGCGATTCTTGAGACCCAGTACTTC.

Turning to this clone: The sample holds other DNA sequences that translate to the same CDR3. The CDR3, as DNA: TGTGCCAGCAGCACAGGACTAGCGGGGAACCAAGAGACCCAGTACTTC. It codes for CASSTGLAGNQETQYF. The rearrangement uses TRBV5-4 and TRBJ2-5, with TRBD2 identical over 12 bases. Unmatched junction bases numbered 4, after V lost 4 bases and J lost 0 bases. The CDR3 covers 16 residues. Germline V gene data show CDR1 as SGHNT and CDR2 as YYREEE (reference sequence).

This clone was found a few times. The rearrangement links TRBV2 to TRBJ2-1; perhaps TRBD2 as D (7 bases). The CDR3 covers 14 residues. Trimming pared 6 bases from V and 4 bases from J, leaving 13 bases between. Germline-derived CDR1 and CDR2 are SNHLY and FYNNEI. As DNA, the CDR3 is TGTGCCAGCAGGGGGGGGGCGGCTTACAATGAGCAGTTCTTC. It yields the protein CASRGGAAYNEQFF.

The V gene is TRBV6-5, the J gene TRBJ1-3; 9 bases map to TRBD1. CDR1 and CDR2 from the germline V gene are MNHEY and SVGAGI. The CDR3 extends over 14 amino acids. V trimming: 5 bases; J trimming: 4 bases; junction bases outside the gene matches: 3. The CDR3 loop is CASSRTGEGNTIYF. The CDR3 DNA reads TGTGCCAGCAGTCGGACAGGGGAAGGAAACACCATATATTTT.

The gene calls are TRBV30 and TRBJ1-1; no reliable D call. Germline V gene lookup returns CDR1 GTSNPN and CDR2 SVGIG (reference sequence). This CDR3 comprises 14 residues. V lost 0 bases, J lost 6 bases, and 14 bases lay in between. CDR3 region: CAWSVSVLTSEAFF. The CDR3 region has the DNA TGTGCCTGGAGTGTTTCCGTACTCACCTCTGAAGCTTTCTTT.

V usage is TRBV13 and J usage is TRBJ2-3, with D possibly TRBD2 on 5 matching bases. This CDR3 comprises 14 residues. V gave up 2 bases and J gave up 2 bases, with 8 bases separating them. Germline CDR1 and CDR2: PRHDT and FYEKMQ (reference sequence). CDR3 in amino acids: CASSLNGITDTQYF. The CDR3 DNA is TGTGCCAGCAGCTTAAACGGGATCACAGATACGCAGTATTTT.

The V and J genes are TRBV6-1 and TRBJ2-1; a possible D gene is TRBD1 (6 bases). Germline CDR1 reads MNHNS; CDR2 reads SASEGT. There are 14 residues in the CDR3. The ends were cut back, 3 bases at V and 9 bases at J, with 15 bases in the middle. The CDR3: CASSETGGPGEQFF. DNA for the CDR3: TGTGCCAGCAGTGAGACAGGAGGTCCGGGTGAGCAGTTCTTC.

The V call is TRBV3-1 (or the pseudogene TRBV3-2), the J call TRBJ2-6, with D perhaps TRBD2 (5 bases). V was trimmed by 2 bases and J by 0 bases, leaving 11 bases between them. This CDR3 is 17 amino acids long. CDR1 and CDR2 (germline): LGHDT, YNNKEL (reference sequence). CDR3 nucleotide sequence: TGTGCCAGCAGCCAAAGAAGAGGACTCTCTGGGGCCAACGTCCTGACTTTC. Its translation: CASSQRRGLSGANVLTF.

Note on this clone: This specimen includes other DNA sequences encoding the same CDR3. The gene calls are TRBV7-9 and TRBJ2-3, with 9 bases matching TRBD1. The CDR3 length is 16 residues. J gave up 2 bases and V 1 base, and 4 bases lay outside the gene matches. CDR1 and CDR2 (germline): SEHNR, FQNEAQ (reference sequence). CDR3 sequence (DNA): TGTGCCAGCAGCTTAGTACAGGGGGCTCACACAGATACGCAGTATTTT. Residues: CASSLVQGAHTDTQYF.

The chain recombines TRBV18 with TRBJ2-5, with a possible D match to TRBD2 (6 bases). Looked up from germline, CDR1 is KGHSH and CDR2 is LQKENI. CDR3 size: 16 residues. Trimming left V 5 bases short and J 4 bases short, with 20 bases between. The CDR3 loop reads CASSDPGEEYGETQYF. The CDR3 region has the DNA TGTGCCAGCTCAGATCCCGGGGAGGAATATGGAGAGACCCAGTACTTC.

The CDR3 region has the DNA TGCGCCAGCAGTGAGTCCCGGGGGGCGCCGGATGGCTACACCTTC. Translated: CASSESRGAPDGYTF. V gene TRBV10-1 combines with J gene TRBJ1-2, with a possible D match to TRBD1 (6 bases). The CDR3 is 15 residues long. Germline V lookup: CDR1 WNHNN, CDR2 SYGVQD (reference sequence). The ends were cut back, 0 bases at V and 6 bases at J, with 14 bases in the middle.

The rearrangement links TRBV9 to TRBJ2-7; D gene unclear. In germline, CDR1 is SGDLS, CDR2 YYNGEE. This CDR3 region has 15 residues. V was cut by 0 bases and J by 2 bases, with 12 bases left in between. For the CDR3, the DNA is TGTGCCAGCAGCGTAGGACCTGAGGTAACCTACGAGCAGTACTTC. Translating gives CASSVGPEVTYEQYF.

V usage is TRBV20-1 and J usage is TRBJ2-1, with TRBD2 matching 7 bases. Germline V lookup: CDR1 DFQATT, CDR2 SNEGSKA (reference sequence). The V gene end was trimmed by 3 bases and the J gene end by 2 bases; junction bases not matched to a gene: 7. The CDR3 is 15 amino acids. The CDR3 DNA reads TGCAGTGCTAGTCTGGCGGGAGACACCTACAATGAGCAGTTCTTC. This sequence encodes CSASLAGDTYNEQFF.

The CDR3 loop is CASSLQILAGASTDTQYF. DNA for the CDR3: TGTGCCAGCAGCCTTCAGATCCTAGCGGGAGCCAGCACAGATACGCAGTATTTT. The chain carries TRBV7-6 and TRBJ2-3, with TRBD2 matching 10 bases. With V trimmed by 5 bases and J by 0 bases, 11 bases remained unmatched. The CDR3 runs to 18 residues. Germline lookup yields CDR1 SGHVS and CDR2 FNYEAQ.

The rearrangement joins TRBV5-1 to TRBJ1-5; D unresolved. Germline V gene lookup returns CDR1 SGHRS and CDR2 YFSETQ. Deletions cut 1 base from V and 6 bases from J, with 11 bases between. The CDR3 consists of 14 residues. The CDR3 nucleotides are TGCGCCAGCAGCTTGACGGGAATGGGTCAGCCCCAGCATTTT. Translation: CASSLTGMGQPQHF.

J is TRBJ1-2 and V is TRBV6-1; possibly TRBD1 for D (5 bases). From germline, CDR1 is MNHNS and CDR2 SASEGT. Trimming took 2 bases from V and 5 from J, leaving 12 bases between them. The CDR3 is 14 amino acids. The CDR3, as DNA: TGTGCCAGCAGTGAAAGTCATGGGGGGTATGGCTACACCTTC. Translated, it gives CASSESHGGYGYTF.

The chain combines TRBV7-2 with TRBJ2-7, with a weak D call TRBD1 (5 bases). CDR1 SGHTA and CDR2 FQGNSA come from the germline V gene. This CDR3 is built from 12 residues. The ends were cut back, 5 bases at V and 6 bases at J, with 11 bases in the middle. CDR3 coding DNA: TGTGCCAGCAGCCTACAGGTCTCCGAGCAGTACTTC. This sequence encodes CASSLQVSEQYF.

The chain carries TRBV2 and TRBJ2-1, with D hard to call. The CDR3 has 13 amino acids. Looked up from germline, CDR1 is SNHLY and CDR2 is FYNNEI. Trimming took 2 bases from V and 5 from J, leaving 7 bases between them. This CDR3 is CASSETSDNEQFF. CDR3 nucleotides: TGTGCCAGCAGTGAAACGAGCGACAATGAGCAGTTCTTC.

The chain links TRBV11-2 to TRBJ2-5; 9 bases are a match to TRBD2. J lost 5 bases, V lost 1 base, and 8 bases had no gene match. From germline, CDR1 is SGHAT and CDR2 FQNNGV. The CDR3 has 16 residues. CDR3 amino acids: CASSLGIIAGEETQYF. CDR3 DNA: TGTGCCAGCAGCTTAGGTATTATAGCGGGGGAGGAGACCCAGTACTTC.

The chain has TRBV27 and TRBJ2-3; 8 positions match TRBD1. With V trimmed by 7 bases and J by 3 bases, 9 bases remained unmatched. Per the germline V gene, CDR1 is MNHEY and CDR2 is SMNVEV (reference sequence). The CDR3 consists of 15 residues. The CDR3 here is CASKRTGLGTDTQYF. For the CDR3, the DNA is TGTGCCAGCAAAAGGACAGGGTTGGGGACAGATACGCAGTATTTT.

V usage is TRBV7-2 and J usage is TRBJ2-7; 15 bases line up with TRBD2. This CDR3 has 14 amino acids. Per the germline V gene, CDR1 is SGHTA and CDR2 is FQGNSA. The V gene end was trimmed by 5 bases and the J gene end by 9 bases; junction bases not matched to a gene: 5. The CDR3 sequence is CASSAGLAGGPQYF. In nucleotides, the CDR3 is TGTGCCAGCAGCGCGGGACTAGCGGGGGGACCGCAGTACTTC.

V and J are TRBV18 and TRBJ1-3; D gene uncertain. V was clipped by 2 bases and J by 2 bases, with 10 bases between them. The germline gives CDR1 KGHSH, CDR2 LQKENI. CDR3 length: 15 residues. CDR3 sequence: CASSPNSGTGNTIYF. DNA of the CDR3: TGTGCCAGCTCACCAAACTCGGGAACTGGAAACACCATATATTTT.

This sequence joins TRBV11-2 and TRBJ2-3; TRBD2 agrees at 8 bases. Trimming at V came to 2 bases and at J to 1 base, leaving 2 bases not matched to a gene. CDR1 and CDR2 from the germline V gene are SGHAT and FQNNGV. The CDR3 consists of 15 residues. The CDR3 sequence: CASSLLGGGTDTQYF. As DNA, the CDR3 is TGTGCCAGCAGCTTACTCGGGGGGGGCACAGATACGCAGTATTTT.